What follows are 5 T cell receptor beta chains derived from one specimen sequenced in a study of PD-1 blockade in classical Hodgkin lymphoma. Profiling relied on immunoSEQ multiplex PCR, and the TCRdb table lists in-frame clones only, not all of them. In the table there are about 24,000 clones, more than 75% of which are singletons. All the patients suffered relapse after autologous stem cell transplantation, and brentuximab vedotin exposure differed. The input for sequencing was peripheral blood mononuclear cells (PBMCs), taken at baseline. The receptors were sampled from a human donor with classical Hodgkin lymphoma.

This chain connects TRBV7-2 to TRBJ1-5; D gene unclear. This CDR3 region has 12 residues. The ends were cut back, 3 bases at V and 6 bases at J, with 6 bases in the middle. Germline CDR1 reads SGHTA; CDR2 reads FQGNSA. DNA for the CDR3: TGTGCCAGCAGCTTCCGAGGTCAGCCCCAGCATTTT. This encodes CASSFRGQPQHF.

The gene calls are TRBV29-1 and TRBJ2-7, with TRBD1 as a possible D gene (6 bases). CDR1 is SQVTM and CDR2 is ANQGSEA in the germline V gene. This CDR3 spans 12 amino acids. Deletions cut 1 base from V and 3 bases from J, with 7 bases between. The chain's CDR3 is CSVEGRGYEQYF. The CDR3 DNA follows: TGCAGCGTTGAAGGCAGGGGCTACGAGCAGTACTTC.

J is TRBJ2-4 and V is TRBV2; D not certain. Germline assignment: CDR1 SNHLY and CDR2 FYNNEI. The CDR3 covers 14 residues. With 3 bases removed from V and 0 bases from J, the gap between germline ends came to 6 bases. This CDR3 reads CASSESVAKNIQYF. CDR3 DNA: TGTGCCAGCAGTGAGTCTGTAGCCAAAAACATTCAGTACTTC. Filled out from reference TRBV2 and TRBJ2-4, the complete variable domain reads EPEVTQTPSHQVTQMGQEVILRCVPISNHLYFYWYRQILGQKVEFLVSFYNNEISEKSEIFDDQFSVERPDGSNFTLKIRSTKLEDSAMYFCASSESVAKNIQYFGAGTRLSVL.

This chain links TRBV18 with TRBJ2-7, with unresolved D. The CDR3 length is 13 residues. Germline loops: CDR1 KGHSH, CDR2 LQKENI. Between the trimmed V and J ends, which lost 3 bases and 3 bases, there was a span of 9 bases. In DNA form, the CDR3 reads TGTGCCAGCTCACCTGGACGGAACTACGAGCAGTACTTC. Its protein is CASSPGRNYEQYF.

The rearrangement joins TRBV11-2 to TRBJ2-1; TRBD2 matches at 8 bases. J was trimmed by 3 bases and V by 0 bases; bases with no gene match: 4. Germline V lookup: CDR1 SGHAT, CDR2 FQNNGV. The CDR3 is 16 amino acids. This chain's CDR3 is CASSLDGTRHYNEQFF. The CDR3 nucleotides read TGTGCCAGCAGCTTAGATGGGACTAGACACTACAATGAGCAGTTCTTC.